This T cell receptor beta chain was identified during a study of Ad26.COV2.S vaccination and SARS-CoV-2 variants. Regarding the study as a whole: TCR breadth and depth analyses may have underestimated total T cell responses. People who got the vaccine had more spike-specific TCR breadth than people who got placebo. Reported post-vaccination CD8+ and CD4+ T cell responses to spike showed substantial breadth.

This clone was seen a handful of times. Its specificity is unknown. Data came from immunoSEQ multiplex PCR; TCRdb stores just in-frame clones and leaves some out. The sample shows 85,000 to 120,000 clones, roughly 75% of them seen only once. The length of the CDR3 is 12 residues. V was pared by 1 base and J by 6 bases, with 7 bases between. CDR1 and CDR2 from the germline V gene are SNHLY and FYNNEI. The chain combines TRBV2 with TRBJ2-7; no clear D. The material sequenced was peripheral blood, taken after recovery from COVID-19. This TCR derives from a human donor who had recovered from COVID-19. The DNA of the CDR3 is TGTGCCAGCAGTGAAGGCGTTGGCGAGCAGTACTTC. This translates into CASSEGVGEQYF. Filled out from reference TRBV2 and TRBJ2-7, the complete variable domain reads EPEVTQTPSHQVTQMGQEVILRCVPISNHLYFYWYRQILGQKVEFLVSFYNNEISEKSEIFDDQFSVERPDGSNFTLKIRSTKLEDSAMYFCASSEGVGEQYFGPGTRLTVT.